This T cell receptor beta chain was found in a study of blood T cell repertoires in COVID-19. Study details: Sites across the United States, Italy and Spain contributed samples from acute and convalescent COVID-19. PBMCs, B-cell-depleted T cells, or T cells were the source of the cDNA or gDNA that made up the material.

Methods used by the authors: Amplifying reference gene primers gave estimates of nucleated cell counts. The assay was immunoSEQ multiplex PCR, and TCRdb's table has in-frame clones only and misses some. V and J calls and clone size are those listed in that table; D and trimming were worked out from the DNA. The sample lists fewer than 350,000 clones, about 86% occurring once. CDR1 is SGHTA, CDR2 FQGNSA, per germline. V shed 1 base and J shed 3 bases, with 10 bases lying between them. CDR3 length: 15 amino acids. The source material was peripheral blood. This chain joins TRBV7-2 and TRBJ2-1, with D possibly matching TRBD2 (6 bases). This TCR was sampled from a woman in her sixties with active or convalescent COVID-19. CDR3 residues: CASSLVAGNYNEQFF. DNA of the CDR3: TGTGCCAGCAGCTTAGTGGCGGGGAACTACAATGAGCAGTTCTTC.